This record covers a single T cell receptor (beta chain). What antigen it recognizes has not been identified. The sample holds no much larger clone one base away, and base qualities are not on file. The data were obtained in a study of T cells in Graves' hyperthyroidism and ophthalmopathy (dated by TCRdb to about 2019). The study in broad terms: Peripheral blood was collected at initial diagnosis, before any treatment. TCR V-J signatures able to tell the groups apart were searched for in a discovery cohort of some 100 patients, of whom more than 40 had Graves' ophthalmopathy and some 60 had stable Graves' hyperthyroidism. Prospective prediction of ophthalmopathy was tested in an independent validation cohort consisting of 18 to 20 hyperthyroidism patients and around 16 patients who later progressed to ophthalmopathy. The roughly 91 discovery patients were randomly split 7:3 into training and test sets. In roughly six Graves' hyperthyroidism patients, the study also compared T-cell repertoires from thyroid tissue with T-cell repertoires from blood. Following sampling, methimazole starting at 30 mg daily was given to hyperthyroidism patients, and high-dose intravenous methylprednisolone was given to ophthalmopathy patients. The paper reports TCR Vbeta CDR3 sequencing of approximately 140 peripheral blood samples: 43 ophthalmopathy, over 70 hyperthyroidism and around 17 progressor patients. Beyond this particular receptor, the publication reports: No statistical method was used to set the sample size in advance, and investigators knew the group allocation. In validation, progression to ophthalmopathy was predicted by the model with 70.59% sensitivity and just over 72% specificity, a median of approximately 7.1 months before onset. Most expanded thyroid clonotypes (frequency above 0.001) were also detected in blood, suggesting blood repertoires may reflect thyroid immune responses. In cross-validation, a model built on a 13 V-J signature told ophthalmopathy apart from stable hyperthyroidism with under 90% sensitivity and around 84% specificity, and in testing the same model reached 80%/75%.

In the ophthalmopathy patients, disease was moderately to severely active, with a Clinical Activity Score of 3 or more, a NOSPECS grade of 4 or more, and a duration of less than 3 months. Exclusion was applied to patients with uncontrolled infections, other autoimmune diseases, pregnancy or lactation. Diagnoses were based on clinical symptoms, serum thyroxine and TRAb, thyroid ultrasound and orbital computed tomography. Ficoll-Paque density gradient centrifugation was used to isolate PBMCs from 8 to 10 ml of fresh peripheral blood. Total RNA was extracted with Trizol reagent, and quality was checked on an Agilent 2100 Bioanalyzer. Amplification of TCR beta CDR3 regions was carried out from RNA transcripts. A first-round RT-PCR of the TCR CDR3 used the HTBI primer set with the Qiagen OneStep RT-PCR kit. Libraries were constructed in a second round of multiplex PCR, after which size selection and purification were performed. Paired-end sequencing of the libraries was performed with 100 bp reads on an Illumina HiSeq2000. The paper's data handling went like this. SOAPnuke was used to process the raw data, with reads discarded if the reads contained adapters or uncalled bases, had a mean Phred below 15, or lacked an exact constant-primer or identifier match. High-quality paired reads were merged using COPE v1.2.5, and each unique nucleotide sequence was defined as a clonotype. MiTCR v1.1 was used to align the clonotypes against IMGT TRBV, TRBD and TRBJ reference segments. The analysis included only V-J combinations with a frequency above 0.0001, which together covered around 99% of the repertoires. The TCS score was defined as F50 (clonal expansion) divided by E x V (chaos), with BLOSUM62-based TCRdist calculated between CDR3 peptides within each V-J. Welch's t-statistics and random forest reduced several hundred V-J features to 10 to 15, which were used in a naive Bayes classifier (R e1071). TCRdb itself trimmed the public reads at Q25 with fastp, ran MiXCR and retained productive beta chains. Entries that share a CDR3 protein sequence are merged under the most common genes and DNA. V and J calls and clone size were set by TCRdb, not the authors. The sample includes 450,000 to 600,000 distinct CDR3 sequences, with just under 20% observed a single time. Of the sample, 47% is held by the ten largest clones.

Sample: blood. The sequence came from a man in his forties with Graves' ophthalmopathy.

CDR3 loop: CASSQDLTETQYF. The DNA sequence follows: TGCGCCAGCAGCCAAGATCTAACGGAGACCCAGTACTTC. This sequence uses TRBV4-3 and TRBJ2-5; the D gene is not confidently resolved. At the junction V is shortened by 0 bases and J by 5 bases, with 7 bases in between. CDR1 and CDR2 (LGHNA, YSLEER) derive from the germline V gene. The CDR3 goes from the cysteine to the phenylalanine over 13 residues. Just the 39-base CDR3 DNA is kept, in frame starting at base 1.